Each of the 23 T cell receptor beta chains below was sequenced from the same sample in a study of T cell changes during pregnancy in multiple sclerosis. The table came from immunoSEQ multiplex PCR; TCRdb's copy has only in-frame clones and leaves some out. The sample holds 69,000 or so clones, about nine tenths seen once. The source was peripheral blood, collected in the third trimester of pregnancy. Receptors originate from a female donor with multiple sclerosis, enrolled in a pregnancy study.

The rearrangement links TRBV7-9 to TRBJ1-2; 8 positions agree with TRBD1. Germline V CDR1 and CDR2: SEHNR, FQNEAQ (reference sequence). V shed 4 bases and J 3 bases; nucleotides not matched to a gene: 4. This CDR3 has 14 amino acids. CDR3 sequence reads: CASSSSGGDYGYTF. The CDR3 DNA reads as TGTGCCAGCAGCTCCTCAGGGGGCGACTATGGCTACACCTTC.

This chain joins TRBV9 and TRBJ1-2; 8 positions match TRBD1. V lost 4 bases and J lost 4; bases outside the gene matches: 6. This CDR3 contains 14 residues. Germline CDR1 is SGDLS and CDR2 is YYNGEE. The CDR3, as DNA: TGTGCCAGCAGCCCCCGAACAGGGGGCTATGGCTACACCTTC. Translating it yields CASSPRTGGYGYTF.

The rearrangement joins TRBV6-6 to TRBJ1-1; maybe TRBD1 (5 bases). Trimming stripped 2 bases from V and 8 bases from J, with 15 bases between. The CDR3 loop spans 14 amino acids. Germline V gene sequence: CDR1 MNHNY, CDR2 SVGAGI (reference sequence). This CDR3 is CASSYTGTDEEAFF. CDR3 nucleotide sequence: TGTGCCAGCAGTTACACCGGGACTGATGAAGAAGCTTTCTTT.

J is TRBJ1-1 and V is TRBV13; D not resolved. V gave up 5 bases and J gave up 8 bases, with 15 bases separating them. The CDR3 totals 13 residues. Germline CDR1 is PRHDT and CDR2 is FYEKMQ (reference sequence). CDR3 sequence: CASSPRGSKEAFF. CDR3 in DNA: TGTGCCAGCAGCCCCAGAGGGAGTAAGGAAGCTTTCTTT.

To note about this clone: This clone may be a read error of a much larger clone one base away. The chain joins TRBV7-9 to TRBJ2-7; 10 nucleotides line up with TRBD1. With 3 bases clipped from V and 5 bases from J, the junction kept 4 bases outside the gene matches. From germline, CDR1 is SEHNR and CDR2 FQNEAQ (reference sequence). The CDR3 extends over 14 amino acids. The CDR3 DNA sequence: TGTGCCAGCAGCTTCCCGGGACAGGGGAACGAGCAGTACTTC. It codes for CASSFPGQGNEQYF.

The chain links TRBV12-5 to TRBJ2-7, with D possibly TRBD2 on 5 matching bases. This CDR3 is 15 amino acids long. V dropped 1 base and J dropped 0 bases, with 10 bases sitting between them. The germline V gene encodes CDR1 LGHNT and CDR2 FRNRAP. CDR3 sequence: CASGLGRGSSYEQYF. Here the CDR3 DNA reads TGTGCTAGTGGTTTGGGCCGAGGGAGCTCCTACGAGCAGTACTTC.

This clone was counted a single time. This chain connects TRBV7-3 to TRBJ2-3; D might be TRBD2 (7 bases). The CDR3 loop spans 17 amino acids. The V end lost 1 base, the J end lost 6 bases, and 20 bases lay between the germline ends. CDR1 and CDR2 (germline): SGHTA, FQGTGA. The CDR3, as DNA: TGTGCCAGCAGCTTAAGGGGGGGGCGGGTGCCCCCGGATACGCAGTATTTT. Translating it yields CASSLRGGRVPPDTQYF. The variable domain in full, with the rest retrieved from reference TRBV7-3 and TRBJ2-3, is GAGVSQTPSNKVTEKGKYVELRCDPISGHTALYWYRQSLGQGPEFLIYFQGTGAADDSGLPNDRFFAVRPEGSVSTLKIQRTERGDSAVYLCASSLRGGRVPPDTQYFGPGTRLTVL.

This chain connects TRBV7-2 to TRBJ2-4; 7 nucleotides agree with TRBD2. This CDR3 has 14 residues. CDR1 and CDR2 (germline): SGHTA, FQGNSA. V shed 0 bases, J shed 8 bases, and the junction held 4 bases outside the gene matches. The CDR3 reads CASSLASREDIQYF. CDR3 nucleotide sequence: TGTGCCAGCAGCTTAGCCTCCCGGGAGGACATTCAGTACTTC.

Here the CDR3 reads CASSWGGADEKLFF. The CDR3 region has the DNA TGTGCCAGCAGCTGGGGGGGGGCAGATGAAAAACTGTTTTTT. The gene calls are TRBV7-2 and TRBJ1-4; tentatively, D is TRBD1 (6 bases). The germline V gene encodes CDR1 SGHTA and CDR2 FQGNSA. CDR3 size: 14 residues. Trimming shortened V by 4 bases and J by 6 bases, and 12 bases separated the two germline ends.

The V and J genes are TRBV18 and TRBJ1-1, with 8 bases matching TRBD1. The germline V gene encodes CDR1 KGHSH and CDR2 LQKENI. This CDR3 has 15 amino acids. The V and J ends lost 3 bases and 0 bases, in that order; junction bases with no gene match: 3. The CDR3 spells CASSPGQGMNTEAFF. CDR3 nucleotides: TGTGCCAGCTCACCCGGACAGGGAATGAACACTGAAGCTTTCTTT.

This clone was detected only a few times. The J gene is TRBJ1-1, the V gene TRBV30; 8 bases map to TRBD1. Trimming removed 7 bases from V and 5 bases from J; junction bases left unmatched: 3. Looked up from germline, CDR1 is GTSNPN and CDR2 is SVGIG (reference sequence). The CDR3 spans 11 residues. CDR3: CAFTGGTEAFF. The CDR3 nucleotides read TGTGCCTTTACAGGGGGAACTGAAGCTTTCTTT.

The gene calls are TRBV4-1 and TRBJ1-3, with unresolved D. Per germline, CDR1 MGHRA and CDR2 YSYEKL. The CDR3 runs to 15 residues. V was shortened by 0 bases and J by 0 bases, with 6 bases between the two germline ends. The CDR3 DNA reads as TGCGCCAGCAGCCAAGATCGGGACTCTGGAAACACCATATATTTT. As protein: CASSQDRDSGNTIYF.

The rearrangement uses TRBV12-5 and TRBJ2-1; perhaps TRBD1 as D (6 bases). Trimming shortened V by 7 bases and J by 9 bases, and 25 bases separated the two germline ends. CDR1 and CDR2 from the germline V gene are LGHNT and FRNRAP. The CDR3 has 16 amino acids. CDR3 protein: CASALVGAPGHGEQFF. CDR3 sequence (DNA): TGTGCTAGTGCCCTTGTGGGGGCCCCAGGACATGGTGAGCAGTTCTTC.

The CDR3 loop reads CASSLGTEINEKLFF. The DNA for the CDR3 is TGTGCCAGCTCACTCGGGACAGAGATTAATGAAAAACTGTTTTTT. The genes are TRBV18 and TRBJ1-4; 7 bases align to TRBD1. Looked up from germline, CDR1 is KGHSH and CDR2 is LQKENI. This CDR3 has 15 residues. The junction had 6 bases not matched to a gene; V was cut back by 4 bases and J by 4 bases.

The gene calls are TRBV18 and TRBJ2-1; TRBD1 agrees at 9 bases. V was clipped by 4 bases and J by 6 bases; unmatched bases: 10. Germline CDR1 and CDR2: KGHSH and LQKENI. The CDR3 contains 16 residues. The CDR3 DNA follows: TGTGCCAGCTCACAGTTCCGGGACAGGGCGAGCAATGAGCAGTTCTTC. This encodes CASSQFRDRASNEQFF.

The chain carries TRBV7-9 and TRBJ1-2; 7 positions match TRBD1. The V segment lost 5 bases and the J segment 6 bases; nucleotides outside the gene matches: 9. Germline-derived CDR1 and CDR2 are SEHNR and FQNEAQ (reference sequence). The CDR3 contains 14 residues. CDR3 nucleotides: TGTGCCAGCAGCCTGAGACAGGGCTACGATGGCTACACCTTC. This translates into CASSLRQGYDGYTF.

The rearrangement joins TRBV7-6 to TRBJ2-3; TRBD2 aligns across 9 bases. The CDR3 has 19 residues. Germline V gene lookup returns CDR1 SGHVS and CDR2 FNYEAQ. J was trimmed by 6 bases and V by 2 bases; bases with no gene match: 18. CDR3 in amino acids: CASSLPPSLWLAGRDTQYF. The CDR3 DNA sequence: TGTGCCAGCAGCTTACCCCCTTCGCTTTGGCTAGCGGGGAGGGATACGCAGTATTTT.

This chain joins TRBV15 and TRBJ1-1; 11 positions agree with TRBD1. Germline V CDR1 and CDR2: LNHNV, YYDKDF (reference sequence). V dropped 6 bases and J dropped 4; count of bases not matched to a gene: 10. The CDR3 runs to 16 residues. DNA of the CDR3: TGTGCCACCAGACCGGGGACAGGGGGGTTTGGCACTGAAGCTTTCTTT. Protein product: CATRPGTGGFGTEAFF.

This chain joins TRBV9 and TRBJ1-1, with D possibly being TRBD1 (5 bases). Germline V gene sequence: CDR1 SGDLS, CDR2 YYNGEE. This CDR3 has 15 amino acids. Deletions cut 4 bases from V and 3 bases from J, with 16 bases between. The CDR3 reads CASSLWSGIDTEAFF. The CDR3 nucleotides read TGTGCCAGCAGCTTATGGTCAGGGATTGACACTGAAGCTTTCTTT.

The V and J genes are TRBV10-3 and TRBJ2-3, with D unresolved. V lost 0 bases to trimming and J lost 1 base, with 14 bases between them. CDR1 is ENHRY and CDR2 is SYGVKD in the germline V gene. The CDR3 is made up of 17 amino acids. The CDR3 sequence: CAISESMVAWGTDTQYF. CDR3 sequence (DNA): TGTGCCATCAGTGAGTCGATGGTAGCTTGGGGCACAGATACGCAGTATTTT.

The CDR3 protein is CASSPASGGADTQYF. CDR3 coding DNA: TGTGCCAGCAGCCCGGCGTCGGGGGGCGCAGATACGCAGTATTTT. The chain links TRBV7-3 to TRBJ2-3; TRBD2 might be the D (7 bases). Germline assignment: CDR1 SGHTA and CDR2 FQGTGA. The ends were cut back, 5 bases at V and 4 bases at J, with 16 bases in the middle. The CDR3 sequence is 15 residues long.

This clone has ten or more counts. V gene TRBV6-4 combines with J gene TRBJ2-2, with 12 positions matching TRBD2. CDR1 is MRHNA and CDR2 is SNTAGT in the germline V gene. V was clipped by 2 bases and J by 6 bases; unmatched bases: 1. The CDR3 totals 15 residues. Written as DNA, the CDR3 is TGTGCCAGCAGTGACGCTAGCGGGGGGGCCGGGGAGCTGTTTTTT. It specifies CASSDASGGAGELFF.

The genes are TRBV6-5 and TRBJ1-2; the match to TRBD1 covers 9 bases. Germline V gene lookup returns CDR1 MNHEY and CDR2 SVGAGI. This CDR3 is built from 14 residues. V shed 5 bases and J 6 bases; nucleotides not matched to a gene: 7. CDR3 bases: TGTGCCAGCAGTGCGGGACAGGGCCCCGATGGCTACACCTTC. Its protein is CASSAGQGPDGYTF.